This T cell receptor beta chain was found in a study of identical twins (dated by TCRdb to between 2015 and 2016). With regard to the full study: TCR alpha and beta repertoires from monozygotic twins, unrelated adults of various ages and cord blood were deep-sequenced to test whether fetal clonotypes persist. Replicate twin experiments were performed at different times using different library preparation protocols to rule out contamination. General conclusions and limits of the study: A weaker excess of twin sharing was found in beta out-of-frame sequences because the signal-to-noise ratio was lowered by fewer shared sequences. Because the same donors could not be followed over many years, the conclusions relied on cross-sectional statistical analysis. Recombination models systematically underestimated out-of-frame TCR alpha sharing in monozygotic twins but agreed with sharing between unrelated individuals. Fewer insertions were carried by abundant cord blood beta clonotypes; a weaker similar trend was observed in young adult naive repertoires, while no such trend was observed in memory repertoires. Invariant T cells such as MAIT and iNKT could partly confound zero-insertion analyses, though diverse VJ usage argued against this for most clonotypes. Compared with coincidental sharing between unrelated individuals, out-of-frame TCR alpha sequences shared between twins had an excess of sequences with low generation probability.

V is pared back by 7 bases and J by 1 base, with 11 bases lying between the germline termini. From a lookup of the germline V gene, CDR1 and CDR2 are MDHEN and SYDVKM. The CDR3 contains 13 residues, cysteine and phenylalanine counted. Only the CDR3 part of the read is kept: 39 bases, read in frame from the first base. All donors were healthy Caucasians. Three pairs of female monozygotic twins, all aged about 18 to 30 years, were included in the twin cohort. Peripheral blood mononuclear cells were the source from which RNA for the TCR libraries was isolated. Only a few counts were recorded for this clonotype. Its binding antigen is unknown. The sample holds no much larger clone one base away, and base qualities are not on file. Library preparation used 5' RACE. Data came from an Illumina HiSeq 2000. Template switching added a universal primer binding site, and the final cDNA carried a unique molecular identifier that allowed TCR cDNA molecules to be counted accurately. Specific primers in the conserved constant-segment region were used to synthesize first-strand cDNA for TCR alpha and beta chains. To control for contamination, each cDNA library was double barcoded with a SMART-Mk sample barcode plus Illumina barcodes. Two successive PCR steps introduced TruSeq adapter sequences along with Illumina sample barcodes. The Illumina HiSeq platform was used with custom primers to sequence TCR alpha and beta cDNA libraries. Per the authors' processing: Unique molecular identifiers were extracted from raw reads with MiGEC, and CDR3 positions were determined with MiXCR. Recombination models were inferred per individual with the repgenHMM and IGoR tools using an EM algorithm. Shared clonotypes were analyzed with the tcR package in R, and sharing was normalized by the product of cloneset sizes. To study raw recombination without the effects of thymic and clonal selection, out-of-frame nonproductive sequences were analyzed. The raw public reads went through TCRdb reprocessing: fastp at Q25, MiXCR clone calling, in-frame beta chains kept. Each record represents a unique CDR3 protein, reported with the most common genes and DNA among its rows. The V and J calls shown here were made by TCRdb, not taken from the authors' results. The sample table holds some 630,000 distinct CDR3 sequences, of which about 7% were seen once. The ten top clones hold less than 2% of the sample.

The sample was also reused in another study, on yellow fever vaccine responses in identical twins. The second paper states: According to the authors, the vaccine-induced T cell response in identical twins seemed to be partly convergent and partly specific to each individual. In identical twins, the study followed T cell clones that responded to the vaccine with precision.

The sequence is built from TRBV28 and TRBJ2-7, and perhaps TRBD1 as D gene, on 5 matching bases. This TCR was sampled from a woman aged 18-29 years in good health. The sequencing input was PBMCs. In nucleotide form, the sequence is TGTGCCAGCACCCTAGGGGATTCCTACGAGCAGTACTTC. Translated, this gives CASTLGDSYEQYF.